The 8 T cell receptor beta chains presented below share a single source sample, sequenced in a study of blood T cell repertoires in COVID-19. Data came from immunoSEQ multiplex PCR; TCRdb stores just in-frame clones and leaves some out. The sample includes about 200,000 clones, roughly 85% of them seen just once. Sample: PBMCs or T cells enriched from blood (not recorded which). These receptors came from a woman aged 45-65 years who had been exposed to COVID-19.

The chain uses TRBV5-1 and TRBJ1-1; 8 bases are shared with TRBD1. This CDR3 is built from 13 residues. Germline CDR1 is SGHRS and CDR2 is YFSETQ. Germline trimming cut 9 bases from V and 4 bases from J; bases unmatched to any gene: 8. The CDR3 spells CATYGQGRTEAFF. Here the CDR3 DNA reads TGCGCCACCTATGGACAGGGTCGCACTGAAGCTTTCTTT.

On this clone: At the DNA level, this CDR3 is encoded by other sequences in the same sample as well. V gene TRBV5-1 combines with J gene TRBJ1-6; a weak D match, TRBD1 (5 bases). Per germline, CDR1 SGHRS and CDR2 YFSETQ. The CDR3 runs 16 residues. V was cut by 0 bases and J by 0 bases, with 7 bases left in between. CDR3 in DNA: TGCGCCAGCAGCTTGGGCCAGGGCTCCTATAATTCACCCCTCCACTTT. It translates to CASSLGQGSYNSPLHF. Drawing the rest from reference TRBV5-1 and TRBJ1-6, the complete variable domain is KAGVTQTPRYLIKTRGQQVTLSCSPISGHRSVSWYQQTPGQGLQFLFEYFSETQRNKGNFPGRFSGRQFSNSRSEMNVSTLELGDSALYLCASSLGQGSYNSPLHFGNGTRLTVT.

The rearrangement links TRBV6-4 to TRBJ2-3, with D possibly being TRBD2 (6 bases). Per germline, CDR1 MRHNA and CDR2 SNTAGT. The V and J ends lost 6 bases and 4 bases respectively, with 14 bases between them. The CDR3 spans 14 residues. CDR3 residues: CASRRTTHADTQYF. The CDR3 nucleotides are TGTGCCAGCAGAAGGACTACGCACGCAGATACGCAGTATTTT.

This clone was observed once. The chain combines TRBV9 with TRBJ1-2; D perhaps matches TRBD1 (5 bases). V lost 3 bases and J lost 4, with 16 bases in between. Germline V gene sequence: CDR1 SGDLS, CDR2 YYNGEE. CDR3 length equals 15 residues. CDR3 protein: CASSDAPDRIYGYTF. CDR3 in DNA: TGTGCCAGCAGCGACGCTCCAGACAGAATCTATGGCTACACCTTC.

This clone has just a few counts. The rearrangement joins TRBV19 to TRBJ1-1, with unresolved D. Deletions cut 7 bases from V and 3 bases from J, with 15 bases between. Germline CDR1 is LNHDA and CDR2 is SQIVND (reference sequence). There are 14 residues in the CDR3. CDR3 coding DNA: TGTGCCAGTACCGCACCGCCACGGGACACTGAAGCTTTCTTT. Translating gives CASTAPPRDTEAFF.

The J gene is TRBJ1-3, the V gene TRBV28, with D perhaps matching TRBD1 (5 bases). This CDR3 comprises 15 residues. Germline-derived CDR1 and CDR2 are MDHEN and SYDVKM. The V and J ends lost 3 bases and 3 bases respectively, with 12 bases between them. CDR3 amino acids: CASSFGAFGGNTIYF. Here the CDR3 DNA reads TGTGCCAGCAGTTTTGGGGCCTTCGGTGGAAACACCATATATTTT.

The chain carries TRBV19 and TRBJ1-3; D ambiguous. CDR3 length: 13 residues. In germline, CDR1 is LNHDA, CDR2 SQIVND (reference sequence). The germline V and J ends were trimmed by 3 bases and 8 bases, with 11 bases remaining between them. In DNA form, the CDR3 reads TGTGCCAGTAGTATTGCAAGGAGGGACACCATATATTTT. This encodes CASSIARRDTIYF.

V gene TRBV6-1 combines with J gene TRBJ2-1; 12 nucleotides agree with TRBD2. The germline CDR1 and CDR2 sequences are MNHNS and SASEGT. The CDR3 contains 17 residues. V gave up 4 bases and J gave up 0 bases; unmatched junction bases: 4. Here the CDR3 reads CASSARLAGVSYNEQFF. In nucleotides, the CDR3 is TGTGCCAGCAGTGCTCGACTAGCGGGGGTCTCCTACAATGAGCAGTTCTTC.